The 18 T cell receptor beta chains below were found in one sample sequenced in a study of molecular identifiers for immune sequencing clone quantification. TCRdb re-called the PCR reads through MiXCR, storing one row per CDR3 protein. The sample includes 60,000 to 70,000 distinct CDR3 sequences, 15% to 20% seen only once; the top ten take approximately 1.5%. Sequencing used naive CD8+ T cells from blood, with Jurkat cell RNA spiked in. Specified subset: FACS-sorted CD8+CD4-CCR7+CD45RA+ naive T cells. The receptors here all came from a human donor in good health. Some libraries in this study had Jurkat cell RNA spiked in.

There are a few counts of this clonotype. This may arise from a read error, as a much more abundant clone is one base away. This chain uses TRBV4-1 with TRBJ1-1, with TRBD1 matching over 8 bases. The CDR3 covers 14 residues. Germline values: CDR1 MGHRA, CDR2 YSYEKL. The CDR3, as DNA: TGCGCCAGCAGCCATACAGGGGGAGACACTGAAGCTTCCTTT. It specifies CASSHTGGDTEASF.

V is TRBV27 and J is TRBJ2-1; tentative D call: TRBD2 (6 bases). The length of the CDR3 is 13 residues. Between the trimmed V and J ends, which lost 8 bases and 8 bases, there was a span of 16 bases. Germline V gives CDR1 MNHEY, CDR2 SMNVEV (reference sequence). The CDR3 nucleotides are TGTGCCAGCCGCCCCGGGGGTCGGGATGAGCAGTTCTTC. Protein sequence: CASRPGGRDEQFF.

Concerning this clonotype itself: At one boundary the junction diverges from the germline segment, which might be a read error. The DNA for the CDR3 is TGTGTCAGCAGTTACTCCGGACTAGCGGGAGGATTTGCAGATACGCAGTATTTT. The encoded protein is CVSSYSGLAGGFADTQYF. The rearrangement links TRBV6-5 to TRBJ2-3, with 14 nucleotides matching TRBD2. Germline V CDR1 and CDR2: MNHEY, SVGAGI. CDR3 size: 18 residues.

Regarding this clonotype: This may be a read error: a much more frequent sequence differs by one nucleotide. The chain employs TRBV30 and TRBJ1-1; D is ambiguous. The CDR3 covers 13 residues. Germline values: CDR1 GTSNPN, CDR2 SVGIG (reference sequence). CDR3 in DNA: TGTGCCAGGAGTGTTGTCCTGAACACTGAAGCTTTCTTT. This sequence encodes CARSVVLNTEAFF.

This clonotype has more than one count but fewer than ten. The CDR3 bases are TGCAGTGCTGAGGAGTTTCAGCCCCAGCATTTT. Amino acids: CSAEEFQPQHF. This chain uses TRBV20-1 with TRBJ1-5; D gene ambiguous. The germline V gene encodes CDR1 DFQATT and CDR2 SNEGSKA (reference sequence). The V and J ends lost 5 bases and 6 bases respectively, with 8 bases between them. The CDR3 has 11 amino acids.

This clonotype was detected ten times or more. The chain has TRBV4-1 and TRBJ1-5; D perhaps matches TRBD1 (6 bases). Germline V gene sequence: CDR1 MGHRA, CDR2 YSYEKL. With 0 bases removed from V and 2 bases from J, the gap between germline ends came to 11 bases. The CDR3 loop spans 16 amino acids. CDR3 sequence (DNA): TGCGCCAGCAGCCAAGATCGAGCAGGGGGCAATCAGCCCCAGCATTTT. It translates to CASSQDRAGGNQPQHF.

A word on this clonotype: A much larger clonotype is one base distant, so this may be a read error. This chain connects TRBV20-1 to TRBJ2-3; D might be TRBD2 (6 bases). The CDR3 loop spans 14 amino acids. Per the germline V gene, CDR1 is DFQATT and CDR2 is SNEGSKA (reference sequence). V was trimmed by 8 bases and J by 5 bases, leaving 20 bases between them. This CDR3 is CSPPDDGSIDTQYF. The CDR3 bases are TGCAGTCCTCCTGATGACGGGAGTATAGATACGCAGTATTTT.

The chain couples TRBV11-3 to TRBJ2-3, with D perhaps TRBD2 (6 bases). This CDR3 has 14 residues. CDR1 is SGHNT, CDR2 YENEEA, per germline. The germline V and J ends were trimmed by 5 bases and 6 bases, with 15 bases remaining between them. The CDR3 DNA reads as TGTGCCAGCAGCCCCGGGGGTAGCGACGATACGCAGTATTTT. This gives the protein CASSPGGSDDTQYF.

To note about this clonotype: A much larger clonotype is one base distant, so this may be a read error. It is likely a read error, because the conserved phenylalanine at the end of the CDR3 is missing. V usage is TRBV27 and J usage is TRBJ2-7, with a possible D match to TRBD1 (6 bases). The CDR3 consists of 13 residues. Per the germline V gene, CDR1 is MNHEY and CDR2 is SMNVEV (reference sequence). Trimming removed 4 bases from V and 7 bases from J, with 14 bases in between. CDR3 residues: CASSWVPQGEQYL. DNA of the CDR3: TGTGCCAGCAGTTGGGTCCCTCAGGGGGAGCAGTACCTC.

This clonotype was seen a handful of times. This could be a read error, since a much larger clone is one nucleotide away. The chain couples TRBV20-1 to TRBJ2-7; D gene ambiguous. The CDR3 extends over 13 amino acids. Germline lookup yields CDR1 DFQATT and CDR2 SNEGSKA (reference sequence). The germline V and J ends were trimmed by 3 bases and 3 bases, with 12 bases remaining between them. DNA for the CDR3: TGCAGTGCTAGGGGTCTCGACGGCTACGAGCAGTACTTC. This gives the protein CSARGLDGYEQYF.

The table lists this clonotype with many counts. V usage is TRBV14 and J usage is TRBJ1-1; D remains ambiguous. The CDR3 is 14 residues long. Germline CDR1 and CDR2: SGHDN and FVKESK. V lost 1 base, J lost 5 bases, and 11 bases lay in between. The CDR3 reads CASSQGSGWTEAFF. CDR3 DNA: TGTGCCAGCAGCCAAGGCTCGGGGTGGACTGAAGCTTTCTTT.

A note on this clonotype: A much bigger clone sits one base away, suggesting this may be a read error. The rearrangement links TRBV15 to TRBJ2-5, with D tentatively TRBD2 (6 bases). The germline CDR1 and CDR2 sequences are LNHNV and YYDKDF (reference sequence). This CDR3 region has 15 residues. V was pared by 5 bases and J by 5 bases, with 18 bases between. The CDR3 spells CATSGALGGLETQYF. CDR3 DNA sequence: TGTGCCACCAGCGGGGCGCTCGGAGGGCTTGAGACCCAGTACTTC.

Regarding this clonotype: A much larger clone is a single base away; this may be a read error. The chain's CDR3 is CSARDRDWDNTQYF. The CDR3 nucleotides are TGCAGTGCTAGAGATAGAGACTGGGACAATACGCAGTATTTT. The rearrangement joins TRBV20-1 to TRBJ2-3, with D possibly being TRBD1 (6 bases). Germline V gene lookup returns CDR1 DFQATT and CDR2 SNEGSKA (reference sequence). Trimming stripped 0 bases from V and 7 bases from J, with 14 bases between. CDR3 length: 14 residues.

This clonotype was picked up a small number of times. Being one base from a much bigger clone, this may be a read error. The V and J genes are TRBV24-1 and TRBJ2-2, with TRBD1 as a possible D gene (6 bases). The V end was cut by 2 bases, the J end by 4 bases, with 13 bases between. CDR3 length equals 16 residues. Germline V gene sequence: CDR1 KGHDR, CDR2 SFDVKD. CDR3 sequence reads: CATSDSGTLTTGELFF. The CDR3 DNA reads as TGTGCCACCAGTGATTCGGGGACACTAACCACCGGGGAGCTGTTTTTT.

CDR3 loop: CASSLAQEQYF. CDR3 bases: TGTGCCAGCAGCTTAGCGCAAGAGCAGTACTTC. The V gene is TRBV7-9, the J gene TRBJ2-7; D uncertain. CDR3 size: 11 residues. Deletions cut 0 bases from V and 7 bases from J, with 4 bases between. CDR1 and CDR2 (germline): SEHNR, FQNEAQ (reference sequence).

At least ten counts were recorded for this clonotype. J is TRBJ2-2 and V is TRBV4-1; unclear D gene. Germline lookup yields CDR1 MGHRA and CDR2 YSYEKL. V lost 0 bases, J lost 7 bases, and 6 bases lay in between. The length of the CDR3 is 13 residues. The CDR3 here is CASSQDPVGELFF. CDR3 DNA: TGCGCCAGCAGCCAAGATCCGGTCGGGGAGCTGTTTTTT.

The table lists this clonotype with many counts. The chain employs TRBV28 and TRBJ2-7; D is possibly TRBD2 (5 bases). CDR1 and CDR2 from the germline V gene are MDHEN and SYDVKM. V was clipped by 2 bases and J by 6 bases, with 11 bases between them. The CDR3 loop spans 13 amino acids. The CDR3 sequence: CASSLEGLVEQYF. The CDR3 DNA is TGTGCCAGCAGTTTAGAGGGTCTGGTCGAGCAGTACTTC.

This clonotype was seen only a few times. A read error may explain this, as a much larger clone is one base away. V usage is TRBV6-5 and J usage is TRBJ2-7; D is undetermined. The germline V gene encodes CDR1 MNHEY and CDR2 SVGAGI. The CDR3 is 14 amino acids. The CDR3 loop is CASSYSGITYGQYF. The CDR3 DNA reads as TGTGCCAGCAGTTACTCGGGGATTACCTACGGGCAGTACTTC.